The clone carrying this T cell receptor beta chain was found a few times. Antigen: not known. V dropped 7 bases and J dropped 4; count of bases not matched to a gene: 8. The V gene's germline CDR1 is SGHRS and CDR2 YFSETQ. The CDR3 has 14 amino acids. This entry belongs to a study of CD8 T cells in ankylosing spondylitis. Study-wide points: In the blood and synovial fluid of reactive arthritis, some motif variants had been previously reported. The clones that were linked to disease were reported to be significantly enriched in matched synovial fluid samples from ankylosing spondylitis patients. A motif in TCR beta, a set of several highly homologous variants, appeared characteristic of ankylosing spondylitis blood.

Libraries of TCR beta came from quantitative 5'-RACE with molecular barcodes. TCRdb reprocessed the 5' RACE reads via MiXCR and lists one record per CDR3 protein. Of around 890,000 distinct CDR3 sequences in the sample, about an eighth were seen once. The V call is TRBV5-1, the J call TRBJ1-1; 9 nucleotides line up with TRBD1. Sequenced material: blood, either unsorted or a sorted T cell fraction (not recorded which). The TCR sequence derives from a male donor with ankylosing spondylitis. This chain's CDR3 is CASQRGTGFTEAFF. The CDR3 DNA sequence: TGCGCCAGCCAGCGCGGGACAGGGTTCACTGAAGCTTTCTTT.